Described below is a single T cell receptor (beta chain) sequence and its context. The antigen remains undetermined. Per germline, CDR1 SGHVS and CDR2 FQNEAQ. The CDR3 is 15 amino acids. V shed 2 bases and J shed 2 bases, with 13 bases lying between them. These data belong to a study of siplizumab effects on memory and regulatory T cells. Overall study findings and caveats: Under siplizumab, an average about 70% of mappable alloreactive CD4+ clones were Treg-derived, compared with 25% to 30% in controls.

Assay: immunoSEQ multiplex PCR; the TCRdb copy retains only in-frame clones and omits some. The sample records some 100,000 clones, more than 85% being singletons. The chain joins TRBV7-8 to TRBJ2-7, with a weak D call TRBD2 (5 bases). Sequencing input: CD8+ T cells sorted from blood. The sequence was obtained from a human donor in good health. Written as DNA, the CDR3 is TGTGCCAGCAGCTTAAAAGCGAGGGCCCCCTACGAGCAGTACTTC. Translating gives CASSLKARAPYEQYF.